A selection of T cell receptor beta chains follows, all from one sample in a study of T-cell reconstitution after alpha-beta-depleted transplantation in children. TCRdb fed the PCR reads into MiXCR, producing one record per CDR3 protein. The data contain a few hundred thousand distinct CDR3 sequences, 13% of them seen just once; the ten biggest clones take up around 4%. Here the sequenced sample was PBMCs, taken from the stem cell graft. These receptors were obtained from a human donor who donated a stem cell graft to a child with Fanconi anemia. Each CDR3 is given with its conserved first and last residue. D genes are given only for firm matches. Where a row states a size, it is once, few, many or the class of an expanded clone; other rows omit it.

size,D,J,V,DNA,CDR3
many,TRBD1,TRBJ1-2,TRBV12-3/TRBV12-4,TGTGCCAGCAGTAAAACAGGGGGCCACTATGGCTACACCTTC,CASSKTGGHYGYTF
few,TRBD1,TRBJ2-7,TRBV5-1,TGCGCCAGCAGCTTGGGACAGGGGGCCAACGAGCAGTACTTC,CASSLGQGANEQYF
-,-,TRBJ2-3,TRBV29-1,TGCAGCGTTGAAGGGGGATGGTTCACAGATACGCAGTATTTT,CSVEGGWFTDTQYF
-,TRBD1,TRBJ2-6,TRBV6-2/TRBV6-3,TGTGCCAGCGGGACAGGGGTCCTTGGATCTGGGGCCAACGTCCTGACTTTC,CASGTGVLGSGANVLTF
few,-,TRBJ2-6,TRBV12-3/TRBV12-4,TGTGCCAGCAGCACCCGTGGGGTTGGGGCCAACGTCCTGACTTTC,CASSTRGVGANVLTF
-,-,TRBJ1-1,TRBV7-2,TGTGCCAGCAGCACAAGAGGGGGATTTAACACTGAAGCTTTCTTT,CASSTRGGFNTEAFF
many,-,TRBJ1-1,TRBV7-9,TGTGCCTTACTTGGGGGGCTGGAAACTTTCTTT,CALLGGLETFF
-,-,TRBJ1-2,TRBV27,TGTGCCAGCAGCCCCCGCGGACAACCGGAAGGCTACACCTTC,CASSPRGQPEGYTF
many,TRBD1,TRBJ2-1,TRBV12-3/TRBV12-4,TGTGCCAGCAGTTTGGGACAGGGACGGACCTACAATGAGCAGTTCTTC,CASSLGQGRTYNEQFF
-,TRBD1,TRBJ2-7,TRBV4-3,TGCGCCAGCAGCCAAGATACAGGGGGGAACGAGCAGTACTTC,CASSQDTGGNEQYF
many,-,TRBJ2-7,TRBV10-3,TGTGCCATCAGTGAGAGTTCCCCCGCCGAGCAGTACTTC,CAISESSPAEQYF
many,TRBD1,TRBJ1-5,TRBV28,TGTGCCAGCAGTTTATGGTCGGGGGGGGACAGGGTCTCGCCCCAGCATTTT,CASSLWSGGDRVSPQHF
few,-,TRBJ2-2,TRBV15,TGTGCCACCAGCGGAAAGGATGGGTGGTTGTCGTCCGGGGAGCTGTTTTTT,CATSGKDGWLSSGELFF
few,-,TRBJ1-1,TRBV4-3,TGCGCCAGCAGCCAAGATACGGGACGGACTGAAGCTTTCTTT,CASSQDTGRTEAFF
-,TRBD2,TRBJ2-3,TRBV6-1,TGTGCCAGCAGTGTCGACCTTAGCGGGGGGGCGGAAGATACGCAGTATTTT,CASSVDLSGGAEDTQYF
-,-,TRBJ2-1,TRBV12-3/TRBV12-4,TGTGCCAGCAGTTTAGTCGGGGCAGGCGACAATGAGCAGTTCTTC,CASSLVGAGDNEQFF
many,-,TRBJ1-1,TRBV6-2/TRBV6-3,TGTGCCAGCAGTTACGGCGGCAGAGGACCTGAAGCTTTCTTT,CASSYGGRGPEAFF
many,-,TRBJ1-5,TRBV6-5,TGTGCCAGCAGTTACTCGGAGCAGTTCAATCAGCCCCAGCATTTT,CASSYSEQFNQPQHF
many,-,TRBJ2-7,TRBV7-2,TGTGCCAGCAGCTTAGGAGGGGGACTCGCCTACGAGCAGTACTTC,CASSLGGGLAYEQYF
once,TRBD2,TRBJ2-1,TRBV6-2/TRBV6-3,TGTGCCAGCACCGAACTACCGGGAGGTACTTACAATGAGCAGTTCTTC,CASTELPGGTYNEQFF
few,TRBD1,TRBJ1-1,TRBV6-1,TGTGCCAGCAACCTGTACTCCGGGACAGGGGCTGAAGCTTTCTTT,CASNLYSGTGAEAFF
-,-,TRBJ2-2,TRBV5-1,TGCGCCAGCAGCGCCGGGACATCGAACACCGGGGAGCTGTTTTTT,CASSAGTSNTGELFF
few,-,TRBJ2-5,TRBV6-5,TGTGCCAGCAGTTGGCGGGGGACCCAGTACTTC,CASSWRGTQYF
few,TRBD1,TRBJ1-1,TRBV29-1,TGCAGCGTTGACAGGGGGGATACTGAAGCTTTCTTT,CSVDRGDTEAFF
many,TRBD1,TRBJ1-1,TRBV29-1,TGCAGCGTTGCGCCAGGGGGAACTAACACTGAAGCTTTCTTT,CSVAPGGTNTEAFF
-,-,TRBJ2-7,TRBV5-1,TGCGCCAGCAGCTTGCTTTCGCGTTTTCGAGCAGGCGACTACGAGCAGTACTTC,CASSLLSRFRAGDYEQYF